The entry that follows covers one T cell receptor (beta chain) sequence. The record originates from a study of cytomegalovirus exposure and HLA in healthy donors. V was shortened by 1 base and J by 1 base, with 23 bases between the two germline ends. CDR1 and CDR2 (germline): MNHNS, SASEGT. This CDR3 has 20 residues. Assay: immunoSEQ multiplex PCR; the TCRdb copy retains only in-frame clones and omits some. The data show 68,000 or so clones, approximately 90% seen once. This receptor was obtained from a man between 18 and 35 years old in good health and CMV-seronegative. The specimen was PBMCs. The chain uses TRBV6-1 and TRBJ2-4; no clear D. CDR3 sequence (DNA): TGTGCCAGCAGTGAAGAGTTCCATAGTCTTTTTACCACCGCCAAAAACATTCAGTACTTC. Protein product: CASSEEFHSLFTTAKNIQYF.